This TCR beta chain was captured by sequencing in a study of T-cell reconstitution after alpha-beta-depleted transplantation in children. This clonotype was detected many times. Construction of the TCRbeta library involved unique molecular identifiers. TCRdb itself ran the PCR reads through MiXCR, one entry per CDR3 protein. The profile shows tens of thousands of distinct CDR3 sequences, approximately 7.3% of them singletons. This CDR3 contains 16 residues. The V gene lost 5 bases and the J gene lost 3 bases, with 14 bases spanning the gap. V and J are TRBV12-3 or TRBV12-4 and TRBJ1-6; no clear D gene. The sample was PBMCs from the stem cell graft donor, taken from the stem cell graft. This TCR came from a human donor who donated a stem cell graft to a child with acute lymphoblastic leukemia. The CDR3: CASSPGRGIYNSPLHF. CDR3 DNA sequence: TGTGCCAGCAGTCCAGGACGAGGGATCTATAATTCACCCCTCCACTTT.